This T cell receptor (beta chain) was obtained from a study of blood T cell repertoires in COVID-19 (dated by TCRdb to 2020 to 2022). With respect to the entire study: The collaborator samples originated in the United States, Italy and Spain and spanned the acute and convalescent phases of COVID-19. Sample metadata almost always included a de-identified subject ID, COVID-19 status, age in years and sex. Samples came from the ongoing ImmuneRACE study (first 160 participants) plus 1,254 subjects from 6 global collaborators. A freely available public database, intended as a resource for researchers studying the immune response to SARS-CoV-2, is where the repertoires were released. The material from the prospective study consisted of cDNA or gDNA derived from T cells, B-cell-depleted T cells, or PBMCs. HLA class I and class II types, where available, came from metadata supplied by the sample provider rather than from assay-based typing. Subjects who had been exposed to COVID-19, were actively infected with it, or had recovered from it provided the deeply sampled blood TCRbeta repertoires that made up the dataset. The study at large found these results: The quantity of clinical and demographic metadata differed by source and by participant and was supplied without curation.

Each collaborating institution followed its own protocols to collect whole blood in K2EDTA tubes. Collaborator samples were shipped for TCRbeta analysis as frozen whole blood, isolated PBMCs, or DNA extracted from either sample type. The immunoSEQ Assay, a bias-controlled multiplex PCR, was used to amplify TCRbeta CDR3 regions from genomic DNA. The authors' analysis ran thus. The number of nucleated cells in each sample was estimated by amplification of reference gene primers within the assay. Sequence reads were collapsed and filtered to measure the absolute abundance of every unique TCRbeta CDR3 rearrangement. For each sample, productive Simpson clonality was calculated as the square root of Simpson's diversity index across productive rearrangements. As stored in TCRdb, this immuneACCESS dataset retains in-frame rearrangements with V and J assigned. A fraction of the clones does not appear; measured against another copy, unresolved V genes explain less than half of the discrepancy, and the remainder lacks a known reason. That table supplies the V and J calls and clone size; D and trimming were determined from the DNA. Recorded for this sample are roughly 230,000 clones; 80% to 90% of them occurred a single time. The biggest ten clones account for 4% of the sample.

Notes on this clone: The antigen this receptor binds is unknown. The record has no base qualities; no much larger clone is one base away.

The cysteine opens and the phenylalanine closes a CDR3 of 13 amino acids. The retained sequence is limited to the CDR3, 39 bases, with the frame set at the first base. According to the germline V gene, CDR1 reads SGHRS and CDR2 reads YFSETQ. Unmatched junction bases come to 2, with V trimmed by 7 bases and J by 3 bases. The chain links TRBV5-1 with TRBJ2-7, with 12 junctional bases fitting TRBD2. The sample consisted of peripheral blood. The clonotype was recovered from a man aged 45 to 65 with acute or convalescent COVID-19. The DNA is as follows: TGCGCCAGCGGACTAGCGGGAATCTACGAGCAGTACTTC. It encodes CASGLAGIYEQYF.